These 4 T cell receptor beta chains were sequenced from one sample in a study of blood T cell repertoires in COVID-19. Only in-frame clones appear in the TCRdb table, and some are missing; sequencing was by immunoSEQ multiplex PCR. The table records approximately 160,000 clones, roughly nine tenths of them present only once. Material for sequencing was peripheral blood. Source of these receptors: a woman in her 70s with acute or convalescent COVID-19.

V and J are TRBV9 and TRBJ2-7; tentatively, D is TRBD2 (6 bases). The CDR3 contains 13 residues. Trimming shortened V by 0 bases and J by 6 bases, and 10 bases separated the two germline ends. Germline-derived CDR1 and CDR2 are SGDLS and YYNGEE. As DNA, the CDR3 is TGTGCCAGCAGCGTAGAGTCTAGCGCCGAGCAGTACTTC. It encodes CASSVESSAEQYF.

The rearrangement links TRBV28 to TRBJ2-7; D not resolved. The germline V gene encodes CDR1 MDHEN and CDR2 SYDVKM. The CDR3 sequence is 11 residues long. V dropped 3 bases and J dropped 2 bases, with 2 bases sitting between them. The CDR3 loop reads CASSFAYEQYF. The CDR3 region has the DNA TGTGCCAGCAGTTTCGCCTACGAGCAGTACTTC.

This clone has just one count. The J gene is TRBJ2-3, the V gene TRBV19; TRBD2 matches 8 bases. The J segment lost 2 bases and the V segment lost 3 bases, leaving 4 bases of the junction unmatched. This CDR3 spans 15 amino acids. Germline values: CDR1 LNHDA, CDR2 SQIVND (reference sequence). The CDR3 nucleotides are TGTGCCAGTAGTATGACCGGGGGGGACACAGATACGCAGTATTTT. It yields the protein CASSMTGGDTDTQYF. Full variable domain (outside the CDR3, taken from reference TRBV19 and TRBJ2-3): DGGITQSPKYLFRKEGQNVTLSCEQNLNHDAMYWYRQDPGQGLRLIYYSQIVNDFQKGDIAEGYSVSREKKESFPLTVTSAQKNPTAFYLCASSMTGGDTDTQYFGPGTRLTVL.

As regards this clone: In the same sample, other DNA sequences code for this CDR3. The CDR3 DNA reads as TGTGCCAGCAGCTTAGGGACAGGGGTGGGAAACACCATATATTTT. It specifies CASSLGTGVGNTIYF. V gene TRBV7-2 combines with J gene TRBJ1-3; 9 bases map to TRBD1. V trimming: 1 base; J trimming: 4 bases; junction bases outside the gene matches: 2. From germline, CDR1 is SGHTA and CDR2 FQGNSA. The CDR3 length is 15 residues.